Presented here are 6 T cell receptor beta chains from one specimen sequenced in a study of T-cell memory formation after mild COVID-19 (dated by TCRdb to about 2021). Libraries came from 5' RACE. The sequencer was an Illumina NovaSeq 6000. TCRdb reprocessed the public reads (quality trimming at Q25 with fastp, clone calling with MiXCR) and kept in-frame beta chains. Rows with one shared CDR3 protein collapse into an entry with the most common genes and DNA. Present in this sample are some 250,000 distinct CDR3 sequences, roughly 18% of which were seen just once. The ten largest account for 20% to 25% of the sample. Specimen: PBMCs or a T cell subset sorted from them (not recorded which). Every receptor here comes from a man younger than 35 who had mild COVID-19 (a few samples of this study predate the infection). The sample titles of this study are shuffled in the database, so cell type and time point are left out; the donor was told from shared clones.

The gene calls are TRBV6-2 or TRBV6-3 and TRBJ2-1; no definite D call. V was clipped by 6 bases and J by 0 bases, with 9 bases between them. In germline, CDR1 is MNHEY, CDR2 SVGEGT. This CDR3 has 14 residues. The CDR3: CASRLRTSYNEQFF. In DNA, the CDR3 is TGTGCCAGCAGGCTCAGGACCTCCTACAATGAGCAGTTCTTC.

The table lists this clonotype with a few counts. The CDR3 bases are TGCAGTGCTAGAGATTCGACAGGGGCCATCGGGGGCTACACCTTC. This encodes CSARDSTGAIGGYTF. The chain couples TRBV20-1 to TRBJ1-2, with 8 bases fitting TRBD1. CDR1 is DFQATT, CDR2 SNEGSKA, per germline (reference sequence). J was trimmed by 8 bases and V by 0 bases; bases with no gene match: 11. CDR3 length equals 15 residues.

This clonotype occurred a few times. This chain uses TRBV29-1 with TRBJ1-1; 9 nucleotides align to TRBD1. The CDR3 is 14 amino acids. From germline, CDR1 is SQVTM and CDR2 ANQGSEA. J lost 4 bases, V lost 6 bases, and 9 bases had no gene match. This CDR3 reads CSVTGGVLGTEAFF. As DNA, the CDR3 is TGCAGCGTAACAGGGGGCGTTTTGGGCACTGAAGCTTTCTTT.

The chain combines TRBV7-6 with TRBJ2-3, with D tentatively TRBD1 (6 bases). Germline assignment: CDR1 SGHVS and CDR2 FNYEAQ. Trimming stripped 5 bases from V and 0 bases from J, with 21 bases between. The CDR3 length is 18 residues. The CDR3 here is CASSVTQEDSASTDTQYF. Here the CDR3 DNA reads TGTGCCAGCAGCGTAACCCAAGAGGACAGCGCTAGCACAGATACGCAGTATTTT.

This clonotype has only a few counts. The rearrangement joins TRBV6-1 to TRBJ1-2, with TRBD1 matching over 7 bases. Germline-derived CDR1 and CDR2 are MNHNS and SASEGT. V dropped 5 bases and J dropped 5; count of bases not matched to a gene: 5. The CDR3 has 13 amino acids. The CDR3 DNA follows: TGTGCCAGCAGTATTACAGGGGAATATGGCTACACCTTC. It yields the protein CASSITGEYGYTF.

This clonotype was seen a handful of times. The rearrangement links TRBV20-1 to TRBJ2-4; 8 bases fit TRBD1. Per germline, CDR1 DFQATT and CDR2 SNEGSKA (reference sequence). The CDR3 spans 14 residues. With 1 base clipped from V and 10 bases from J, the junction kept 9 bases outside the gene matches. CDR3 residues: CSARATGAREIQYF. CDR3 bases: TGCAGTGCTAGAGCGACAGGGGCGCGCGAGATTCAGTACTTC.